The text below deals with one TCR beta chain. Method: immunoSEQ multiplex PCR; TCRdb's copy keeps in-frame clones and lacks some. The data contain under 25,000 clones, about 80% of them singletons. This sample is part of a study of OX40 agonist ivuxolimab in advanced cancers. Germline V gene sequence: CDR1 SNHLY, CDR2 FYNNEI. The V gene lost 5 bases and the J gene lost 0 bases, with 17 bases spanning the gap. The CDR3 runs to 16 residues. The clonotype originates from an adult with an advanced solid tumor such as melanoma, head and neck, liver or kidney cancer. This chain connects TRBV2 to TRBJ2-7; D unresolved. The sample consisted of CD4+ or CD8+ T cells sorted from blood, taken in a trial of the OX40 agonist ivuxolimab. CDR3 region: CASSTQGWGSSYEQYF. The CDR3 coding sequence is TGTGCCAGCAGTACCCAAGGATGGGGAAGCTCCTACGAGCAGTACTTC.